The 15 T cell receptor beta chains below come from one sample, sequenced in a study of T cells in Graves' hyperthyroidism and ophthalmopathy. The CDR3 regions of TCR beta were amplified from RNA transcripts. The primer set for the first-round RT-PCR of the TCR CDR3 was HTBI. TCRdb called the multiplex PCR reads again in MiXCR, with one record for every CDR3 protein. The sample gives 750,000 to 950,000 distinct CDR3 sequences, about two fifths of which show up once; around 9.3% is in the top ten. Sequencing was carried out using blood. The receptors here all came from a man younger than 35 with Graves' hyperthyroidism.

This clonotype was found a few times. This chain joins TRBV7-8 and TRBJ1-5, with D unclear. With 1 base removed from V and 0 bases from J, the gap between germline ends came to 19 bases. The CDR3 covers 19 residues. Germline CDR1 reads SGHVS; CDR2 reads FQNEAQ. The CDR3, as DNA: TGTGCCAGCAGCTTAGGGAGGACTGTGCTGGTCTATAGCAATCAGCCCCAGCATTTT. This translates into CASSLGRTVLVYSNQPQHF.

Comment on this clonotype: A much bigger clone sits one base away, suggesting this may be a read error. The J gene is TRBJ2-5, the V gene TRBV2; 11 bases fit TRBD2. The CDR3 contains 14 residues. The germline gives CDR1 SNHLY, CDR2 FYNNEI. CDR3 DNA: TGTGCCAGCAACCGACTAGCGGGGCAAGAGACCCAGCACTTC. Translated: CASNRLAGQETQHF.

The chain combines TRBV19 with TRBJ1-1; D remains unclear. The CDR3 is 12 amino acids. CDR1 is LNHDA and CDR2 is SQIVND in the germline V gene (reference sequence). Trimming left V 3 bases short and J 3 bases short, with 5 bases between. In nucleotides, the CDR3 is TGTGCCAGTAGTATGGGGTACACTGAAGCTTTCTTT. It specifies CASSMGYTEAFF.

On this clonotype itself: An end of the junction does not agree with germline; a read error may underlie this. This rearrangement joins TRBV7-2 to TRBJ2-7; D is perhaps TRBD1 (6 bases). Looked up from germline, CDR1 is SGHTA and CDR2 is FQGNSA. This CDR3 comprises 18 residues. CDR3 DNA sequence: TGCGCCAGCAGCCAACAACTCCGGCTTGGACAGCGTGCCTACGAGCAGTACTTC. Amino acid sequence: CASSQQLRLGQRAYEQYF.

In its sample, this clonotype was seen many times. This CDR3 reads CAIRGDRGILNEQYF. The CDR3 bases are TGTGCCATCAGGGGGGACAGGGGGATTCTCAACGAGCAGTACTTC. The genes are TRBV10-3 and TRBJ2-7; TRBD1 agrees at 11 bases. The CDR3 runs 15 residues. Germline V gives CDR1 ENHRY, CDR2 SYGVKD. J gave up 5 bases and V 6 bases, and 9 bases lay outside the gene matches.

The chain couples TRBV10-1 to TRBJ2-3; TRBD2 agrees at 7 bases. Germline CDR1 is WNHNN and CDR2 is SYGVQD (reference sequence). V was clipped by 2 bases and J by 1 base; unmatched bases: 0. The CDR3 is 14 amino acids. The CDR3 DNA reads as TGCGCCAGCAGTGAGCGGGGGGGCACAGATACGCAGTATTTT. Protein product: CASSERGGTDTQYF.

CDR3 residues: CASRKVEQDEKLFF. For the CDR3, the DNA is TGTGCCAGCAGGAAAGTAGAACAAGACGAAAAACTGTTTTTT. The genes are TRBV6-5 and TRBJ1-4; D gene uncertain. Germline V CDR1 and CDR2: MNHEY, SVGAGI. V was cut by 6 bases and J by 8 bases, with 16 bases left in between. This CDR3 spans 14 amino acids.

There are many counts of this clonotype. This chain joins TRBV7-2 and TRBJ1-5; D is possibly TRBD1 (6 bases). The CDR3 totals 16 residues. CDR1 is SGHTA, CDR2 FQGNSA, per germline. The V and J ends lost 5 bases and 2 bases respectively, with 16 bases between them. The CDR3 DNA reads TGTGCCAGCAGCGCCCGGGACACCATGGGCAATCAGCCCCAGCATTTT. As protein: CASSARDTMGNQPQHF.

Note on this clonotype: This may be a read error, as it is one base from a much larger clone. The chain joins TRBV2 to TRBJ2-2; D is ambiguous. CDR1 and CDR2 from the germline V gene are SNHLY and FYNNEI. The CDR3 covers 12 residues. The germline V and J ends were trimmed by 7 bases and 3 bases, with 6 bases remaining between them. Written as DNA, the CDR3 is TGTGCCAGCACGATGGACACCGGGGAGCTGTTTTTT. Its protein product is CASTMDTGELFF.

There are many counts of this clonotype. The gene calls are TRBV12-3 or TRBV12-4 and TRBJ1-2, with 8 bases that match TRBD1. After removal of 7 bases from V and 3 bases from J, the junction contained 7 bases not matched to a gene. There are 14 residues in the CDR3. DNA of the CDR3: TGTGCCAGCACTACCCCGGGACAGGACTATGGCTACACCTTC. Translating gives CASTTPGQDYGYTF.

This chain connects TRBV7-2 to TRBJ1-6; D call uncertain. The CDR3 contains 15 residues. Trimming left V 6 bases short and J 5 bases short, with 14 bases between. Germline lookup yields CDR1 SGHTA and CDR2 FQGNSA. As DNA, the CDR3 is TGTGCCAGCAGTACTGAGGAAGGGCATAATTCACCCCTCCACTTT. Its translation is CASSTEEGHNSPLHF.

In this sample, this clonotype turned up many times. The gene calls are TRBV19 and TRBJ2-7; 9 bases fit TRBD1. CDR1 is LNHDA and CDR2 is SQIVND in the germline V gene (reference sequence). The CDR3 is 14 amino acids. The V and J ends lost 9 bases and 5 bases, in that order; junction bases with no gene match: 11. The CDR3 nucleotides read TGTGCCAGCCAATGGACAGGGGAAGGAAACGAGCAGTACTTC. Translated: CASQWTGEGNEQYF.

This sequence joins TRBV2 and TRBJ2-6; TRBD1 might be the D (6 bases). V lost 6 bases and J 1 base, leaving 19 bases between the germline ends. Germline CDR1 is SNHLY and CDR2 is FYNNEI. The CDR3 contains 18 residues. The CDR3 region has the DNA TGTGCCAGCAGCCCCGACTTGGACAGCTCATCTGGGGCCAACGTCCTGACTTTC. Translation: CASSPDLDSSSGANVLTF.

This clonotype was found many times. The rearrangement uses TRBV7-3 and TRBJ2-6; tentatively, D is TRBD1 (6 bases). Between the trimmed V and J ends, which lost 5 bases and 5 bases, there was a span of 7 bases. The length of the CDR3 is 13 residues. Germline-derived CDR1 and CDR2 are SGHTA and FQGTGA. CDR3 residues: CASSRDRANVLTF. CDR3 in DNA: TGTGCCAGCAGCCGGGACAGGGCCAACGTCCTGACTTTC. The entire variable domain, with the rest obtained from reference TRBV7-3 and TRBJ2-6, is as follows: GAGVSQTPSNKVTEKGKYVELRCDPISGHTALYWYRQSLGQGPEFLIYFQGTGAADDSGLPNDRFFAVRPEGSVSTLKIQRTERGDSAVYLCASSRDRANVLTFGAGSRLTVL.

The chain has TRBV9 and TRBJ1-1; no definite D call. Trimming took off 4 bases at V and 0 bases at J, with 13 bases between the two ends. The germline CDR1 and CDR2 sequences are SGDLS and YYNGEE. The CDR3 covers 15 residues. CDR3 loop: CASSPIRTVNTEAFF. For the CDR3, the DNA is TGTGCCAGCAGCCCAATACGGACGGTGAACACTGAAGCTTTCTTT.